These T cell receptor beta chains were read from a single sample in a study of T-cell memory formation after mild COVID-19. Via MiXCR, TCRdb re-called the 5' RACE reads, giving one row per CDR3 protein. The sample lists 400,000 or so distinct CDR3 sequences; around 21% were seen once. The sample was PBMCs or a T cell subset sorted from them (not recorded which). These receptors were collected from an adult woman who had mild COVID-19 (a few samples of this study predate the infection). Cell type and time point are not known. Both conserved end residues are part of each CDR3. D genes are given only for firm matches. A clone size is listed for some rows: how often the clone was seen (once, few, many), or a class if it is expanded.

j_call: TRBJ1-2; d_call: -; clone_size: -; v_call: TRBV6-5; cdr3_nt: TGTGCCAGCACTACTCGGGGCGGAGGCTACACCTTC; cdr3_aa: CASTTRGGGYTF
j_call: TRBJ2-7; d_call: -; clone_size: -; v_call: TRBV7-2; cdr3_nt: TGTGCCAGCAGCTTAGATCCAGTACGGAGCTACGAGCAGTACTTC; cdr3_aa: CASSLDPVRSYEQYF
j_call: TRBJ1-1; d_call: -; clone_size: few; v_call: TRBV9; cdr3_nt: TGTGCCAGCAGCGTAGAAGTCTCGAACACTGAAGCTTTCTTT; cdr3_aa: CASSVEVSNTEAFF
j_call: TRBJ2-3; d_call: -; clone_size: few; v_call: TRBV12-3/TRBV12-4; cdr3_nt: TGTGCCAGCAGTTTAGCCCAGGGAAGCACAGATACGCAGTATTTT; cdr3_aa: CASSLAQGSTDTQYF
j_call: TRBJ2-7; d_call: -; clone_size: -; v_call: TRBV7-6; cdr3_nt: TGTGCCAGCAGCCCGGGTACAGGGCGGTACGAGCAGTACTTC; cdr3_aa: CASSPGTGRYEQYF
j_call: TRBJ1-2; d_call: -; clone_size: few; v_call: TRBV12-3/TRBV12-4; cdr3_nt: TGTGCCAGCAGTTTAGGGATAAAGGTTCTCAACTATGGCTACACCTTC; cdr3_aa: CASSLGIKVLNYGYTF
j_call: TRBJ1-6; d_call: -; clone_size: few; v_call: TRBV20-1; cdr3_nt: TGCAGTGCTAGGCCCTGGACGCGCGGGGGACCACCCCTCCACTTT; cdr3_aa: CSARPWTRGGPPLHF
j_call: TRBJ2-7; d_call: TRBD1; clone_size: few; v_call: TRBV5-1; cdr3_nt: TGCGCCAGCAAAGGGACAGCCACCTACGAGCAGTACTTC; cdr3_aa: CASKGTATYEQYF
j_call: TRBJ2-7; d_call: -; clone_size: few; v_call: TRBV30; cdr3_nt: TGTGCCTGGGCCTCACCCGGGCGGGCCTACGAGCAGTACTTC; cdr3_aa: CAWASPGRAYEQYF
j_call: TRBJ2-7; d_call: -; clone_size: once; v_call: TRBV4-1; cdr3_nt: TGCGCCAGCAGCCAAGATATCGGGACCGGACCCTACGAGCAGTACTTC; cdr3_aa: CASSQDIGTGPYEQYF
j_call: TRBJ2-7; d_call: TRBD1; clone_size: -; v_call: TRBV4-1; cdr3_nt: TGCGCCAGCAGCCTCACTCCGCAGGGACAGAAAATCTCCTACGAGCAGTACTTC; cdr3_aa: CASSLTPQGQKISYEQYF
j_call: TRBJ2-7; d_call: -; clone_size: -; v_call: TRBV7-3; cdr3_nt: TGTGCCAGCAGCTTCGAGGACAGAACGAACGAGCAGTACTTC; cdr3_aa: CASSFEDRTNEQYF
j_call: TRBJ2-1; d_call: -; clone_size: -; v_call: TRBV5-1; cdr3_nt: TGCGCCAGCAGCCCGACAGAATACAATGAGCAGTTCTTC; cdr3_aa: CASSPTEYNEQFF
j_call: TRBJ1-2; d_call: -; clone_size: -; v_call: TRBV3-1; cdr3_nt: TGTGCCAGCAGCCAAGACAGGGGATTTGGCTACACCTTC; cdr3_aa: CASSQDRGFGYTF
j_call: TRBJ1-2; d_call: -; clone_size: -; v_call: TRBV2; cdr3_nt: TGTGCCAGCAAGCAGGGCCCGAACTATGGCTACACCTTC; cdr3_aa: CASKQGPNYGYTF
j_call: TRBJ2-3; d_call: TRBD1; clone_size: few; v_call: TRBV24-1; cdr3_nt: TGTGCCACCAGTGAGCCCGTTATAGGGGACAGGGATACGCAGTATTTT; cdr3_aa: CATSEPVIGDRDTQYF
j_call: TRBJ1-2; d_call: -; clone_size: -; v_call: TRBV20-1; cdr3_nt: TGCAGTGCTAGGCGGAGAGACAGCCGCCGGGGCTACACCTTC; cdr3_aa: CSARRRDSRRGYTF
j_call: TRBJ1-1; d_call: TRBD1; clone_size: few; v_call: TRBV9; cdr3_nt: TGTGCCAGCAGCGTAGGAAACTGGGGGACAGAATTGAACACTGAAGCTTTCTTT; cdr3_aa: CASSVGNWGTELNTEAFF
j_call: TRBJ2-5; d_call: TRBD2; clone_size: many; v_call: TRBV4-2; cdr3_nt: TGTGCCAGCAGCCAAGGCCCCCTGAGCGGGGGGGAAGAGACCCAGTACTTC; cdr3_aa: CASSQGPLSGGEETQYF
j_call: TRBJ1-1; d_call: -; clone_size: -; v_call: TRBV30; cdr3_nt: TGTGCCTGGAGTCCCTTCGGACGGACTAACACTGAAGCTTTCTTT; cdr3_aa: CAWSPFGRTNTEAFF
j_call: TRBJ2-5; d_call: TRBD1; clone_size: -; v_call: TRBV12-3/TRBV12-4; cdr3_nt: TGTGCCAGCAGTTCGGGACAGGGGATTTGGGAGACCCAGTACTTC; cdr3_aa: CASSSGQGIWETQYF
j_call: TRBJ1-4; d_call: -; clone_size: -; v_call: TRBV5-6; cdr3_nt: TGTGCCAGCAGCTTCCAGACAAATAATGAAAAACTGTTTTTT; cdr3_aa: CASSFQTNNEKLFF
j_call: TRBJ1-4; d_call: -; clone_size: -; v_call: TRBV13; cdr3_nt: TGTGCCAGCAGCTTGGGGCAGGGGCATGGTAAACTGTTTTTT; cdr3_aa: CASSLGQGHGKLFF
j_call: TRBJ2-7; d_call: TRBD1; clone_size: many; v_call: TRBV5-1; cdr3_nt: TGCGCCAGCAGCCTAAGGACAGGCGACGAGCAGTACTTC; cdr3_aa: CASSLRTGDEQYF
j_call: TRBJ2-7; d_call: -; clone_size: -; v_call: TRBV10-3; cdr3_nt: TGTGCCACCCAGAACCCGTATTCCTACGAGCAGTACTTC; cdr3_aa: CATQNPYSYEQYF
j_call: TRBJ2-3; d_call: -; clone_size: -; v_call: TRBV12-3/TRBV12-4; cdr3_nt: TGTGCCAGCTCCACCCCGGGGAGCACAGATACGCAGTATTTT; cdr3_aa: CASSTPGSTDTQYF
j_call: TRBJ1-1; d_call: TRBD1; clone_size: few; v_call: TRBV27; cdr3_nt: TGTGCCAGCAAGTCGGGACAGAGAAACACTGAAGCTTTCTTT; cdr3_aa: CASKSGQRNTEAFF
j_call: TRBJ2-7; d_call: -; clone_size: -; v_call: TRBV5-5; cdr3_nt: TGTGCCAGCAGGTTCCGTGGGAGAGCGGATGAGCAGTACTTC; cdr3_aa: CASRFRGRADEQYF
j_call: TRBJ1-2; d_call: -; clone_size: -; v_call: TRBV4-1; cdr3_nt: TGCGCCAGCAGCCAGTTCTCAGGGGACTATGGCTACACCTTC; cdr3_aa: CASSQFSGDYGYTF
j_call: TRBJ2-4; d_call: -; clone_size: few; v_call: TRBV2; cdr3_nt: TGTGCCAGCAGTGTGAATAAAGCCCCCGCGAACATTCAGTACTTC; cdr3_aa: CASSVNKAPANIQYF
j_call: TRBJ2-7; d_call: -; clone_size: few; v_call: TRBV5-1; cdr3_nt: TGCGCCAGCAGCTTGGCCGGACATTCCAGCTCCTACGAGCAGTACTTC; cdr3_aa: CASSLAGHSSSYEQYF
j_call: TRBJ2-5; d_call: -; clone_size: few; v_call: TRBV9; cdr3_nt: TGTGCCAGCAGCGTAGCTTCGGGCCAGATCCGGGAGACCCAGTACTTC; cdr3_aa: CASSVASGQIRETQYF
j_call: TRBJ2-7; d_call: TRBD2; clone_size: -; v_call: TRBV20-1; cdr3_nt: TGCAGCGGGATTAGAACTAGCGGGAGTTACGAGCAGTACTTC; cdr3_aa: CSGIRTSGSYEQYF
j_call: TRBJ2-7; d_call: TRBD1; clone_size: few; v_call: TRBV29-1; cdr3_nt: TGCAGCGTTGAAGATGAGACAGGGCCCTACGAGCAGTACTTC; cdr3_aa: CSVEDETGPYEQYF
j_call: TRBJ2-7; d_call: -; clone_size: -; v_call: TRBV6-5; cdr3_nt: TGTGCCAGCAGGAAGGGGGGATACGAGCAGTACTTC; cdr3_aa: CASRKGGYEQYF
j_call: TRBJ2-7; d_call: TRBD2; clone_size: few; v_call: TRBV5-6; cdr3_nt: TGTGCCAGCAGACGGACTAGCGGGCAGGGCTACGAGCAGTACTTC; cdr3_aa: CASRRTSGQGYEQYF
j_call: TRBJ1-6; d_call: -; clone_size: -; v_call: TRBV28; cdr3_nt: TGTGCCAGCGGACAGAACAATTCACCCCTCCACTTT; cdr3_aa: CASGQNNSPLHF
j_call: TRBJ2-4; d_call: TRBD1; clone_size: few; v_call: TRBV18; cdr3_nt: TGTGCCAGCTCCCGACAGGGGGCGACGAACATTCAGTACTTC; cdr3_aa: CASSRQGATNIQYF
j_call: TRBJ1-6; d_call: -; clone_size: -; v_call: TRBV2; cdr3_nt: TGTGCCAGCAGTGAGACATATAATTCACCCCTCCACTTT; cdr3_aa: CASSETYNSPLHF
j_call: TRBJ2-1; d_call: -; clone_size: few; v_call: TRBV6-6; cdr3_nt: TGTGCCAGCACTGTAGCGAGTTACAATGAGCAGTTCTTC; cdr3_aa: CASTVASYNEQFF
j_call: TRBJ1-2; d_call: TRBD1; clone_size: -; v_call: TRBV20-1; cdr3_nt: TGCAGTGCTAGAGACTGGGACAGATCATCGAACTATGGCTACACCTTC; cdr3_aa: CSARDWDRSSNYGYTF
j_call: TRBJ1-1; d_call: -; clone_size: few; v_call: TRBV10-3; cdr3_nt: TGTGCCATCAGATCGACAGGCGCGAACACTGAAGCTTTCTTT; cdr3_aa: CAIRSTGANTEAFF
j_call: TRBJ2-4; d_call: TRBD1; clone_size: few; v_call: TRBV7-8; cdr3_nt: TGTGCCAGCAGCCCGGACAGGGTCCCACAAGTAGCCAAAAACATTCAGTACTTC; cdr3_aa: CASSPDRVPQVAKNIQYF
j_call: TRBJ1-2; d_call: TRBD1; clone_size: -; v_call: TRBV20-1; cdr3_nt: TGCAGTGCTAGAGATCCGCGACAGGGGGGTGGCTACACCTTC; cdr3_aa: CSARDPRQGGGYTF
j_call: TRBJ2-3; d_call: TRBD1; clone_size: few; v_call: TRBV7-3; cdr3_nt: TGTGCCAGCAGCCTCGGACAGGGGGCGTGGTATTTT; cdr3_aa: CASSLGQGAWYF
j_call: TRBJ2-7; d_call: -; clone_size: -; v_call: TRBV12-3/TRBV12-4; cdr3_nt: TGTGCCAGCAGCCCCGGCAGGGAAAGTACTGGGTCCTACGAGCAGTACTTC; cdr3_aa: CASSPGRESTGSYEQYF
j_call: TRBJ1-1; d_call: -; clone_size: few; v_call: TRBV12-3/TRBV12-4; cdr3_nt: TGTGCCAGCAACGACCTCTCCGGGAAGAACACTGAAGCTTTCTTT; cdr3_aa: CASNDLSGKNTEAFF
j_call: TRBJ2-1; d_call: TRBD1; clone_size: few; v_call: TRBV4-1; cdr3_nt: TGCGCCAGCAGCTACGGGACAGGGTACGACATGAATGAGCAGTTCTTC; cdr3_aa: CASSYGTGYDMNEQFF
j_call: TRBJ2-2; d_call: -; clone_size: -; v_call: TRBV27; cdr3_nt: TGTGCCAGCACGCTGTGGGGGGCGAACACCGGGGAGCTGTTTTTT; cdr3_aa: CASTLWGANTGELFF
j_call: TRBJ2-7; d_call: -; clone_size: few; v_call: TRBV11-1; cdr3_nt: TGTGCCAGCAGCTTCCAAGGGCAGGGTATCACCGAGCAGTACTTC; cdr3_aa: CASSFQGQGITEQYF